This T cell receptor (beta chain) emerged from a study of T cell repertoires in cytomegalovirus infection (dated by TCRdb to between 2019 and 2020). About the full investigation: Donor HLA type was relevant to the analysis, because carriage of CMV infection together with the matching HLA type was indicated by public TCR beta signatures.

This clonotype was seen only a few times. Its cognate antigen has yet to be identified. No base quality information exists; no much larger clone differs at one position. Study-level results and caveats: The ex vivo response was dominated by HLA-C-restricted CMV-specific TCR beta clonotypes, which also provided the single most frequent clonotype in two of eight donors. In both this cohort and an independent roughly 350-donor cohort, the cumulative frequency of public TCR beta family members distinguished carriers of CMV infection plus the relevant HLA type.

Instrument on record: Illumina HiSeq 1500. TCRdb reworked the public reads: Q25 trimming with fastp, MiXCR clone assembly, productive beta chains retained. Rows are combined by CDR3 protein, so each entry shows the most common genes and DNA. The sample profile shows around 200,000 distinct CDR3 sequences; 17% of them were found once. The ten largest clonotypes hold around 27% of the sample. Source material: CD8+ T cells from PBMCs. The source of this sequence is a human donor in good health (CMV status not recorded). Some clones in this sample may be carry-over from other donors' samples.

The CDR3 corresponds to CASSEEGQNTEAFF. Here is the DNA: TGTGCCAGCAGTGAAGAGGGGCAGAACACTGAAGCTTTCTTT. The chain is assembled from TRBV2 and TRBJ1-1, and the D gene may be TRBD1, 5 bases matching. Taken from cysteine to phenylalanine, the CDR3 has 14 residues. The CDR3 DNA has 42 bases and is translated from base 1. For CDR1 and CDR2, the germline V gene lists SNHLY and FYNNEI. V is cut by 1 base and J by 1 base, and the space between the germline ends is 7 bases.